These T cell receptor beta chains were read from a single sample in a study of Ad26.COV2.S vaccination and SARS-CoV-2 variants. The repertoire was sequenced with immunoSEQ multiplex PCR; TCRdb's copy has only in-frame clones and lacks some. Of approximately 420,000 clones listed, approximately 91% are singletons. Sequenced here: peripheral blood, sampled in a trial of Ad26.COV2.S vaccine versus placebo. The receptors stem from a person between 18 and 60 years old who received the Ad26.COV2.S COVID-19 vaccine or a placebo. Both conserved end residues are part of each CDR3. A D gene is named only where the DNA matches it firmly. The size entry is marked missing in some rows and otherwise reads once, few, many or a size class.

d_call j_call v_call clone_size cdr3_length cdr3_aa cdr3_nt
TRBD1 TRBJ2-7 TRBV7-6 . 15 CASSLEGTAPYEQYF TGTGCCAGCAGCTTAGAAGGGACAGCACCCTACGAGCAGTACTTC
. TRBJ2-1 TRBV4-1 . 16 CASSQDTIALYNEQFF TGCGCCAGCAGCCAAGATACGATAGCCCTCTACAATGAGCAGTTCTTC
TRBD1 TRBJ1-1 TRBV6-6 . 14 CASIPDREGTEAFF TGTGCCAGCATCCCGGACAGGGAGGGCACTGAAGCTTTCTTT
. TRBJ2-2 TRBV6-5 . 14 CATAKGVNTGELFF TGTGCCACCGCCAAAGGGGTGAACACCGGGGAGCTGTTTTTT
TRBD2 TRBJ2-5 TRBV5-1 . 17 CASSSGSSGGSQETQYF TGCGCCAGCAGCTCCGGCTCTAGCGGGGGGTCCCAAGAGACCCAGTACTTC
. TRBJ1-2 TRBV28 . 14 CASRGGGQGNGYTF TGTGCCAGCAGGGGGGGAGGGCAGGGTAATGGCTACACCTTC
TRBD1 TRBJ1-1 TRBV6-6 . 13 CATRTGEGNVAFF TGTGCCACCCGGACAGGGGAGGGAAATGTAGCTTTCTTT
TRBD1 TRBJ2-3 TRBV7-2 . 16 CASSAQQGSNLYTQYF TGTGCCAGCAGCGCACAACAGGGGTCGAACCTTTATACGCAGTATTTT
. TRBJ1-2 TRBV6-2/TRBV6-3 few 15 CASSLDGPVGYGYTF TGTGCCAGCAGTCTTGACGGACCCGTGGGCTATGGCTACACCTTC
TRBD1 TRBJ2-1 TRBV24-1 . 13 CATSDLGTDEQFF TGTGCCACCAGTGATTTGGGGACAGACGAGCAGTTCTTC
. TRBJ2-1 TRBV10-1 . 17 CASSESGRYSGYNEQFF TGCGCCAGCAGTGAGTCCGGAAGGTACTCGGGCTACAATGAGCAGTTCTTC
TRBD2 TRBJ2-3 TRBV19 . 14 CASSISGSTDTQYF TGTGCCAGTAGTATTAGCGGGAGCACAGATACGCAGTATTTT
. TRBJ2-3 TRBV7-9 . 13 CASSLGPTDTQYF TGTGCCAGCAGCTTAGGACCCACAGATACGCAGTATTTT
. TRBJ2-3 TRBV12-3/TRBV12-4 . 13 CASSLGLGDTQYF TGTGCCAGCAGTTTGGGGTTAGGAGATACGCAGTATTTT
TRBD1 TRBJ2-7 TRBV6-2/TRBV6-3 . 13 CASSFIQGREQYF TGTGCCAGCAGTTTTATACAGGGGCGCGAGCAGTACTTC
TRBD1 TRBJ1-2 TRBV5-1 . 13 CASSRRQGQGYTF TGCGCCAGCAGCCGTAGACAGGGACAAGGCTACACCTTC
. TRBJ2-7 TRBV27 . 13 CASSPYPSYEQYF TGTGCCAGCAGTCCCTACCCCAGCTACGAGCAGTACTTC
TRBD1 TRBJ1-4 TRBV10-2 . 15 CASSPDRGLYEKLFF TGCGCCAGCAGTCCCGACAGGGGGCTGTATGAAAAACTGTTTTTT
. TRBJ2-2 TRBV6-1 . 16 CASGVSASRSTGELFF TGTGCCAGCGGTGTCTCGGCTAGCCGATCCACCGGGGAGCTGTTTTTT
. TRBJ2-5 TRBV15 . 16 CATSRDGGGVGGTQYF TGTGCCACCAGCAGAGATGGTGGTGGGGTCGGCGGGACCCAGTACTTC
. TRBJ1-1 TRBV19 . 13 CASSVYEPTEAFF TGTGCCAGTAGCGTTTACGAACCCACTGAAGCTTTCTTT
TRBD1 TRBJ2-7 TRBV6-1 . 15 CASSDPWGTGSEQYF TGTGCCAGCAGTGACCCATGGGGGACAGGGTCGGAGCAGTACTTC
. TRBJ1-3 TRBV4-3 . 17 CASSQALVGGSGNTIYF TGCGCCAGCAGCCAAGCCTTAGTCGGAGGGTCTGGAAACACCATATATTTT
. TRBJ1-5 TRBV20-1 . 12 CSASRTSEPQHF TGCAGTGCTAGTAGGACATCGGAGCCCCAGCATTTT
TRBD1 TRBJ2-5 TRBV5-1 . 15 CASSGGTGALETQYF TGCGCCAGCAGCGGCGGGACAGGGGCTTTGGAGACCCAGTACTTC
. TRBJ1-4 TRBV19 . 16 CASTEGPPLRNEKLFF TGTGCCAGTACGGAGGGTCCTCCATTACGTAATGAAAAACTGTTTTTT
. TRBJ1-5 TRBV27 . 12 CASRHGGQPQHF TGTGCCAGCAGGCATGGTGGCCAGCCCCAGCATTTT
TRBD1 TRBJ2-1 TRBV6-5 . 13 CASRQGVDDEQFF TGTGCCAGCAGACAGGGGGTTGACGATGAGCAGTTCTTC